This passage covers 30 T cell receptor beta chains from one sample sequenced in a study of T cell responses to AZD1222 COVID-19 vaccine. The repertoire was sequenced with immunoSEQ multiplex PCR; TCRdb's copy has only in-frame clones and lacks some. This repertoire shows roughly 120,000 clones, over 90% found once; its top ten account for roughly 7.2%. Here the sequenced sample was peripheral blood, taken on day 0 of AZD1222 vaccination. The receptors stem from an adult in good health.

The chain links TRBV28 to TRBJ2-7, with 10 bases matching TRBD2. The germline V gene encodes CDR1 MDHEN and CDR2 SYDVKM. V gave up 3 bases and J gave up 5 bases; unmatched junction bases: 7. The CDR3 has 15 residues. The CDR3 bases are TGTGCCAGCAGTTTTCGGCTAGCGGGAGCCGACGAGCAGTACTTC. Translation gives CASSFRLAGADEQYF.

The chain joins TRBV2 to TRBJ1-4, with 10 bases matching TRBD1. V was pared by 0 bases and J by 8 bases, with 9 bases of the junction left unmatched. The CDR3 totals 17 residues. CDR1 and CDR2 from the germline V gene are SNHLY and FYNNEI. The CDR3, as DNA: TGTGCCAGCAGTGAAGCGGCAGGGACAGGGGCGGAGGAAAAACTGTTTTTT. Translated, it gives CASSEAAGTGAEEKLFF. Full variable domain (missing parts from reference TRBV2 and TRBJ1-4): EPEVTQTPSHQVTQMGQEVILRCVPISNHLYFYWYRQILGQKVEFLVSFYNNEISEKSEIFDDQFSVERPDGSNFTLKIRSTKLEDSAMYFCASSEAAGTGAEEKLFFGSGTQLSVL.

The rearrangement uses TRBV6-1 and TRBJ1-5, with a weak D call TRBD1 (5 bases). The CDR3 totals 12 residues. Trimming removed 5 bases at V and 6 bases at J, with 8 bases between. Germline V lookup: CDR1 MNHNS, CDR2 SASEGT. CDR3 sequence (DNA): TGTGCCAGCAGTACAGACAGTCAGCCCCAGCATTTT. Amino acid sequence: CASSTDSQPQHF.

CDR3 region: CASSSQMSTAKNTEAFF. CDR3 in DNA: TGTGCCAGCAGCTCCCAGATGTCGACAGCAAAGAACACTGAAGCTTTCTTT. This sequence joins TRBV7-9 and TRBJ1-1, with D possibly being TRBD1 (5 bases). Per germline, CDR1 SEHNR and CDR2 FQNEAQ (reference sequence). This CDR3 is built from 17 residues. Trimming took 4 bases from V and 1 from J, leaving 19 bases between them.

The rearrangement links TRBV2 to TRBJ1-1, with D possibly TRBD1 on 6 matching bases. V lost 3 bases and J 2 bases, leaving 13 bases between the germline ends. CDR3 size: 15 residues. Germline V gives CDR1 SNHLY, CDR2 FYNNEI. CDR3: CASSDRGQINTEAFF. CDR3 bases: TGTGCCAGCAGTGATCGGGGGCAGATCAACACTGAAGCTTTCTTT.

The chain couples TRBV19 to TRBJ2-5; no firm D call. The CDR3 extends over 14 amino acids. V was clipped by 3 bases and J by 0 bases, with 8 bases between them. The germline gives CDR1 LNHDA, CDR2 SQIVND (reference sequence). Here the CDR3 reads CASSIGAYQETQYF. Here the CDR3 DNA reads TGTGCCAGTAGTATTGGTGCGTACCAAGAGACCCAGTACTTC.

The DNA for the CDR3 is TGTGCCAGCAGTATAAACCGGGACCACGCATTCTTC. This translates into CASSINRDHAFF. The V call is TRBV28, the J call TRBJ2-1; D could derive from TRBD1 or TRBD2 (5 bases each). V lost 5 bases, J lost 16 bases, and 18 bases lay in between. CDR3 length equals 12 residues. Germline CDR1 reads MDHEN; CDR2 reads SYDVKM.

J is TRBJ2-7 and V is TRBV2; 14 bases match TRBD2. CDR3 length equals 19 residues. Trimming at V came to 7 bases and at J to 3 bases, leaving 17 bases not matched to a gene. Germline V lookup: CDR1 SNHLY, CDR2 FYNNEI. As DNA, the CDR3 is TGTGCCAGCAAACCTCGACTAGCGGGAGGGCCAAAGTACCGCTACGAGCAGTACTTC. Encoded protein: CASKPRLAGGPKYRYEQYF.

This chain joins TRBV2 and TRBJ1-5; D unresolved. Trimming left V 5 bases short and J 7 bases short, with 12 bases between. There are 13 residues in the CDR3. In germline, CDR1 is SNHLY, CDR2 FYNNEI. The CDR3 loop reads CASSLDPPQPQHF. In DNA form, the CDR3 reads TGTGCCAGCAGTCTCGACCCGCCACAGCCCCAGCATTTT.

In DNA form, the CDR3 reads TGTGCCAGCTCACCATCGGGGGCAGGGGGCAGTCAGCCCCAGCATTTT. The encoded protein is CASSPSGAGGSQPQHF. The J gene is TRBJ1-5, the V gene TRBV18; 8 bases match TRBD1. From germline, CDR1 is KGHSH and CDR2 LQKENI. This CDR3 has 16 amino acids. Trimming took 2 bases from V and 6 from J; bases not matched to a gene: 9.

The V and J genes are TRBV11-2 and TRBJ2-1; D remains unclear. CDR1 is SGHAT and CDR2 is FQNNGV in the germline V gene. The CDR3 spans 14 residues. V dropped 4 bases and J dropped 3 bases, with 10 bases sitting between them. CDR3 residues: CASSSLINYNEQFF. CDR3 DNA sequence: TGTGCCAGCAGCTCCCTTATTAACTACAATGAGCAGTTCTTC.

V usage is TRBV14 and J usage is TRBJ2-3; D not resolved. This CDR3 has 13 residues. CDR1 is SGHDN, CDR2 FVKESK, per germline. Trimming pared 1 base from V and 5 bases from J, leaving 7 bases between. The CDR3 protein is CASSQGRGDTQYF. The CDR3 bases are TGTGCCAGCAGCCAAGGGCGAGGAGATACGCAGTATTTT.

V is TRBV24-1 and J is TRBJ1-3; the match to TRBD1 covers 8 bases. This CDR3 spans 16 amino acids. Germline assignment: CDR1 KGHDR and CDR2 SFDVKD. V was clipped by 4 bases and J by 4 bases; unmatched bases: 8. This chain's CDR3 is CATSDRQGAEGNTIYF. CDR3 in DNA: TGTGCCACCAGTGACCGGCAGGGGGCGGAAGGAAACACCATATATTTT.

The chain uses TRBV21-1 and TRBJ2-7; the table's D call of TRBD1 was not tested on the DNA. TRBV21-1 is labeled a pseudogene. The CDR3 has 15 amino acids. CDR3 amino acids: CASSKAGQGGNEQYF. CDR3 DNA: TGTGCCAGCAGCAAAGCAGGACAGGGTGGCAACGAGCAGTACTTC.

This chain links TRBV11-2 with TRBJ2-1, with 8 nucleotides matching TRBD2. The CDR3 contains 15 residues. Germline trimming cut 1 base from V and 11 bases from J; bases unmatched to any gene: 10. Per germline, CDR1 SGHAT and CDR2 FQNNGV. CDR3 coding DNA: TGTGCCAGCAGCTTAGCCATCGGTAGCGGGGCTAAGCAGTTCTTC. Its protein is CASSLAIGSGAKQFF. Full variable domain (missing parts from reference TRBV11-2 and TRBJ2-1): EAGVAQSPRYKIIEKRQSVAFWCNPISGHATLYWYQQILGQGPKLLIQFQNNGVVDDSQLPKDRFSAERLKGVDSTLKIQPAKLEDSAVYLCASSLAIGSGAKQFFGPGTRLTVL.

This chain connects TRBV6-6 to TRBJ2-1; TRBD1 matches at 7 bases. The V gene end was trimmed by 6 bases and the J gene end by 4 bases; junction bases not matched to a gene: 0. The CDR3 is 12 residues long. Germline V gives CDR1 MNHNY, CDR2 SVGAGI (reference sequence). CDR3 bases: TGTGCCAGCAGACAGGGGTACAATGAGCAGTTCTTC. Translated: CASRQGYNEQFF.

The V and J genes are TRBV9 and TRBJ1-1; D gene unclear. The CDR3 loop spans 16 amino acids. The germline gives CDR1 SGDLS, CDR2 YYNGEE. With 0 bases removed from V and 0 bases from J, the gap between germline ends came to 12 bases. CDR3 DNA sequence: TGTGCCAGCAGCGTAGTGAATAGTCTCCTGAACACTGAAGCTTTCTTT. This sequence encodes CASSVVNSLLNTEAFF.

The chain joins TRBV29-1 to TRBJ1-2; 9 nucleotides line up with TRBD1. This CDR3 spans 15 amino acids. With 1 base clipped from V and 2 bases from J, the junction kept 5 bases outside the gene matches. From germline, CDR1 is SQVTM and CDR2 ANQGSEA. Here the CDR3 DNA reads TGCAGCGTTGAAGGGTTACAGGGGGCAAACTATGGCTACACCTTC. Translating it yields CSVEGLQGANYGYTF.

This clone was seen once. This rearrangement joins TRBV5-4 to TRBJ2-7; tentative D call: TRBD2 (5 bases). V shed 3 bases and J shed 7 bases, with 17 bases lying between them. CDR1 is SGHNT and CDR2 is YYREEE in the germline V gene (reference sequence). The CDR3 consists of 14 residues. The CDR3 DNA reads as TGTGCCAGCAGCTCTTGGTCAATAACGGGGGAGCAGTACTTC. Its protein is CASSSWSITGEQYF.

The chain recombines TRBV6-2 or TRBV6-3 with TRBJ1-1, with 7 bases fitting TRBD1. The CDR3 length is 15 residues. V shed 5 bases, J shed 1 base, and the junction held 7 bases outside the gene matches. Germline V gives CDR1 MNHEY, CDR2 SVGEGT. CDR3 sequence: CASSRDSPGNTEAFF. The CDR3 DNA is TGTGCCAGCAGTAGGGACAGCCCAGGGAACACTGAAGCTTTCTTT.

This clone was detected a few times. The chain joins TRBV7-2 to TRBJ1-3; unclear D gene. This CDR3 comprises 15 residues. Trimming left V 4 bases short and J 2 bases short, with 12 bases between. Germline V gene sequence: CDR1 SGHTA, CDR2 FQGNSA. CDR3 in DNA: TGTGCCAGCAGCTACCTGGGGTTCACTGGAAACACCATATATTTT. Translation: CASSYLGFTGNTIYF.

The chain carries TRBV7-9 and TRBJ2-7, with a possible D match to TRBD1 (5 bases). In germline, CDR1 is SEHNR, CDR2 FQNEAQ (reference sequence). There are 15 residues in the CDR3. V lost 6 bases to trimming and J lost 0 bases, with 15 bases between them. For the CDR3, the DNA is TGTGCCAGCAGTCCCCAGGGAAGGAGCTCCTACGAGCAGTACTTC. Protein product: CASSPQGRSSYEQYF.

This chain joins TRBV28 and TRBJ2-7; tentatively, D is TRBD1 or TRBD2 (5 bases each). This CDR3 comprises 13 residues. CDR1 and CDR2 (germline): MDHEN, SYDVKM. Trimming stripped 10 bases from V and 7 bases from J, with 20 bases between. CDR3 DNA sequence: TGTGCCACCCAAGAGTCGGGACCCCCGGAGCAGTACTTC. Residues: CATQESGPPEQYF.

The chain has TRBV4-3 and TRBJ1-3; D gene ambiguous. The CDR3 spans 13 residues. The germline CDR1 and CDR2 sequences are LGHNA and YSLEER. Trimming left V 0 bases short and J 4 bases short, with 4 bases between. The CDR3, as DNA: TGCGCCAGCAGCCAAGAACCCGGAAACACCATATATTTT. It yields the protein CASSQEPGNTIYF.

The chain employs TRBV11-1 and TRBJ2-5; 9 nucleotides match TRBD1. The CDR3 totals 14 residues. Losses at the gene ends were 5 bases for V and 5 bases for J; bases not matched to a gene: 6. Germline V gene lookup returns CDR1 SGHAT and CDR2 FQDESV (reference sequence). The CDR3 sequence is CASSKGQGVETQYF. Here the CDR3 DNA reads TGTGCCAGCAGCAAGGGACAGGGTGTGGAGACCCAGTACTTC.

This clone was observed a few times. The rearrangement joins TRBV7-8 to TRBJ1-1; 7 bases line up with TRBD1. V lost 0 bases and J lost 4; bases outside the gene matches: 2. The CDR3 is 14 residues long. CDR1 and CDR2 (germline): SGHVS, FQNEAQ. The CDR3: CASSLARQGTEAFF. In DNA form, the CDR3 reads TGTGCCAGCAGCTTAGCCCGACAGGGCACTGAAGCTTTCTTT. Full variable domain (rest looked up from reference TRBV7-8 and TRBJ1-1): GAGVSQSPRYKVAKRGQDVALRCDPISGHVSLFWYQQALGQGPEFLTYFQNEAQLDKSGLPSDRFFAERPEGSVSTLKIQRTQQEDSAVYLCASSLARQGTEAFFGQGTRLTVV.

This chain uses TRBV15 with TRBJ1-2; 7 nucleotides line up with TRBD1. This CDR3 has 18 amino acids. Trimming at V came to 0 bases and at J to 5 bases, leaving 15 bases not matched to a gene. Germline values: CDR1 LNHNV, CDR2 YYDKDF (reference sequence). The CDR3 DNA reads as TGTGCCACCAGCAGAGATCAACCCGGGCAGGGGGGATGGTATGGCTACACCTTC. As protein: CATSRDQPGQGGWYGYTF.

The V call is TRBV28, the J call TRBJ1-2; D remains ambiguous. Germline V gene lookup returns CDR1 MDHEN and CDR2 SYDVKM. There are 13 residues in the CDR3. Trimming removed 2 bases from V and 8 bases from J, with 12 bases in between. CDR3 region: CASSLVAVPGYTF. The CDR3, as DNA: TGTGCCAGCAGTTTAGTCGCGGTGCCGGGCTACACCTTC.

The rearrangement links TRBV4-1 to TRBJ1-4; 7 bases are shared with TRBD1. The CDR3 loop spans 15 amino acids. Per the germline V gene, CDR1 is MGHRA and CDR2 is YSYEKL. Losses at the gene ends were 0 bases for V and 10 bases for J; bases not matched to a gene: 8. The CDR3 DNA sequence: TGCGCCAGCAGCCAAGATGGACAGGCAGGATCAAAACTGTTTTTT. Translating it yields CASSQDGQAGSKLFF.

The chain combines TRBV3-1 (or the pseudogene TRBV3-2) with TRBJ1-2, with 8 bases lining up with TRBD1. This CDR3 is 12 amino acids long. V shed 3 bases and J 7 bases; nucleotides not matched to a gene: 1. Per the germline V gene, CDR1 is LGHDT and CDR2 is YNNKEL (reference sequence). The DNA for the CDR3 is TGTGCCAGCAGCCACAGGGGGCCTGGCTACACCTTC. Its translation: CASSHRGPGYTF.